This T cell receptor beta chain was sequenced during a study of T cell repertoires in cytomegalovirus infection. Study-wide context: In public TCR beta signatures, there were indications of both CMV infection and matching HLA type.

In TCRdb, the reads were re-called with MiXCR into one record per CDR3 protein. This table holds roughly 100,000 distinct CDR3 sequences, 15% to 20% found once. This clonotype was counted at least ten times. This CDR3 is built from 14 residues. V lost 5 bases to trimming and J lost 8 bases, with 13 bases between them. This clonotype was obtained from a human donor in good health (CMV status not recorded). Some clones in this sample may be carry-over from other donors' samples. Sequencing input: PBMCs. The rearrangement links TRBV12-3 or TRBV12-4 to TRBJ1-6; D call uncertain. CDR3 sequence: CASSAYYGDSPLHF. Here the CDR3 DNA reads TGTGCCAGCAGTGCCTACTACGGAGATTCACCCCTCCACTTT.